This TCR beta chain emerged from a study of OX40 agonist ivuxolimab in advanced cancers. Study-level points and caveats: In the 0.1 to 3.0 mg/kg range, CD4+ and CD8+ blood T cells had expanded clonally by week 6.

TCRdb's copy holds only in-frame clones and misses some; the assay was immunoSEQ multiplex PCR. The data show fewer than 65,000 clones, 60% to 80% seen once. With regard to this clone: What it binds is not known.

Trimming shortened V by 2 bases and J by 4 bases, and 9 bases separated the two germline ends. The CDR3 spans 13 residues. Germline V gene sequence: CDR1 GTSNPN, CDR2 SVGIG (reference sequence). Drawing of blood for sampling happened at baseline, at cycle 4 day 1, and at cycle 7 day 1. The starting material was CD4+ or CD8+ T cells sorted from blood, obtained in a trial of the OX40 agonist ivuxolimab. J is TRBJ2-1 and V is TRBV30; the D gene is possibly TRBD1 (5 bases). The clonotype originates from an adult with an advanced solid tumor such as melanoma, head and neck, liver or kidney cancer. CDR3 coding DNA: TGTGCCTGGAGTTCTCAGGGTTACAATGAGCAGTTCTTC. Protein product: CAWSSQGYNEQFF.